This is a list of T cell receptor beta chains from one sample in a study of blood T cell repertoires in COVID-19. Sequencing was performed with immunoSEQ multiplex PCR; in TCRdb, only in-frame clones are kept and a portion is missing. The sample lists about 120,000 clones; 90% were seen once. Sequenced material: peripheral blood. These receptors were obtained from a woman between 55 and 75 years old with COVID-19, enrolled during active disease. Both conserved end residues are trimmed from each CDR3. The D gene is left open where the match is weak.

v_call: TRBV7-3
cdr3_length: 14
j_call: TRBJ1-1
d_call: .
cdr3_aa: ASSQYDTGIGTEAF

v_call: TRBV21-1
cdr3_length: 12
j_call: TRBJ1-6
d_call: .
cdr3_aa: ASTTGQKNSPLH

v_call: TRBV13
cdr3_length: 14
j_call: TRBJ2-1
d_call: TRBD2
cdr3_aa: ASSAIGGGSYNEQF

v_call: TRBV9
cdr3_length: 17
j_call: TRBJ2-3
d_call: TRBD2
cdr3_aa: ASSSPGLAGGTRTDTQY

v_call: TRBV10-3
cdr3_length: 14
j_call: TRBJ2-7
d_call: TRBD2
cdr3_aa: AISESSSGGSYEQY

v_call: TRBV5-1
cdr3_length: 13
j_call: TRBJ2-2
d_call: TRBD2
cdr3_aa: ASSPAGRNTGELF

v_call: TRBV5-6
cdr3_length: 11
j_call: TRBJ2-3
d_call: .
cdr3_aa: ASSPLGTDTQY

v_call: TRBV19
cdr3_length: 15
j_call: TRBJ2-3
d_call: TRBD2
cdr3_aa: ASTPREGPAFTDTQY

v_call: TRBV5-1
cdr3_length: 12
j_call: TRBJ1-3
d_call: .
cdr3_aa: ASSLPGSGNTIY

v_call: TRBV5-1
cdr3_length: 10
j_call: TRBJ2-7
d_call: .
cdr3_aa: ASRGNSYEQY

v_call: TRBV7-9
cdr3_length: 15
j_call: TRBJ2-1
d_call: TRBD2
cdr3_aa: ASSLNPSGGPYNEQF

v_call: TRBV19
cdr3_length: 10
j_call: TRBJ1-2
d_call: TRBD1
cdr3_aa: ASSRGIGGYT

v_call: TRBV6-5
cdr3_length: 10
j_call: TRBJ2-7
d_call: .
cdr3_aa: ASSSSRYEQY

v_call: TRBV19
cdr3_length: 12
j_call: TRBJ1-2
d_call: TRBD1
cdr3_aa: ASIQLGQGGGYT

v_call: TRBV7-9
cdr3_length: 13
j_call: TRBJ1-5
d_call: .
cdr3_aa: ASSPTGGRGQPQH

v_call: TRBV7-3
cdr3_length: 11
j_call: TRBJ2-1
d_call: TRBD2
cdr3_aa: ASSRGTRDEQF

v_call: TRBV7-9
cdr3_length: 11
j_call: TRBJ1-5
d_call: .
cdr3_aa: ASSLASGKPQH

v_call: TRBV7-2
cdr3_length: 12
j_call: TRBJ1-5
d_call: TRBD1
cdr3_aa: ASSPDRGNQPQH

v_call: TRBV2
cdr3_length: 9
j_call: TRBJ2-3
d_call: .
cdr3_aa: ASSVDWSQY

v_call: TRBV19
cdr3_length: 12
j_call: TRBJ2-7
d_call: TRBD1
cdr3_aa: ATLSGTVPYEQY

v_call: TRBV9
cdr3_length: 15
j_call: TRBJ2-1
d_call: TRBD2
cdr3_aa: ASSVSSGGRSYNEQF

v_call: TRBV5-8
cdr3_length: 13
j_call: TRBJ1-5
d_call: .
cdr3_aa: ASSWRTGPIMPQH

v_call: TRBV6-5
cdr3_length: 13
j_call: TRBJ2-7
d_call: .
cdr3_aa: ASSSRFQGSYEQY

v_call: TRBV5-4
cdr3_length: 12
j_call: TRBJ1-2
d_call: TRBD1
cdr3_aa: ASSQDRGYYGYT

v_call: TRBV2
cdr3_length: 13
j_call: TRBJ2-7
d_call: .
cdr3_aa: ASSEGQGKAYEQY

v_call: TRBV6-5
cdr3_length: 11
j_call: TRBJ1-1
d_call: .
cdr3_aa: ATRSRGNTEAF

v_call: TRBV7-2
cdr3_length: 14
j_call: TRBJ2-3
d_call: .
cdr3_aa: ASSRVGGGSTDTQY

v_call: TRBV7-9
cdr3_length: 12
j_call: TRBJ2-7
d_call: TRBD1
cdr3_aa: ASSFAGQGYEQY

v_call: TRBV5-5
cdr3_length: 14
j_call: TRBJ1-1
d_call: .
cdr3_aa: ASSLNSDYLGTEAF

v_call: TRBV7-8
cdr3_length: 15
j_call: TRBJ2-3
d_call: TRBD1
cdr3_aa: ASNPIIQGAYVDTQY

v_call: TRBV19
cdr3_length: 10
j_call: TRBJ1-2
d_call: .
cdr3_aa: ASGQAAYGYT

v_call: TRBV7-9
cdr3_length: 11
j_call: TRBJ1-6
d_call: TRBD1
cdr3_aa: ASSPDRASPLH

v_call: TRBV6-5
cdr3_length: 10
j_call: TRBJ2-5
d_call: .
cdr3_aa: ASAPLGETQY